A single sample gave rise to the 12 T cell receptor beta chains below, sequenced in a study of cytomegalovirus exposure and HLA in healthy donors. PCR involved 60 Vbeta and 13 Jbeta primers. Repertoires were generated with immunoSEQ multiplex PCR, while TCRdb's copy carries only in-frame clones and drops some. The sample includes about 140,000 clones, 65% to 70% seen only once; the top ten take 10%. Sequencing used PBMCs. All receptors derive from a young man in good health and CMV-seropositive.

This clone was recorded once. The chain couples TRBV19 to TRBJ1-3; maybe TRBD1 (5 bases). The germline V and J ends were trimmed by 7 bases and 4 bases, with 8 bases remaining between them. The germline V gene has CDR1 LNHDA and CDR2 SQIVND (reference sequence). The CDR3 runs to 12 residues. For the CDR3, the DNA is TGTGCCAGTACCCCAGGGGGAAACACCATATATTTT. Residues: CASTPGGNTIYF.

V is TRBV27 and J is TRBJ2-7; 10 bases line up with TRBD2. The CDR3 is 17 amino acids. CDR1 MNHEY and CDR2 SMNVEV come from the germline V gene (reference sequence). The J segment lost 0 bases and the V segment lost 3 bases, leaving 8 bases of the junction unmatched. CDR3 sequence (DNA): TGTGCCAGCAGTTTGATGGCGACTAGCGGGCTCTCCTACGAGCAGTACTTC. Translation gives CASSLMATSGLSYEQYF.

CDR3 in amino acids: CAWSVAGGVNEQFF. In DNA, the CDR3 is TGTGCCTGGAGTGTGGCGGGAGGGGTGAATGAGCAGTTCTTC. This chain uses TRBV30 with TRBJ2-1, with TRBD2 identical over 9 bases. J lost 7 bases, V lost 0 bases, and 4 bases had no gene match. CDR1 and CDR2 from the germline V gene are GTSNPN and SVGIG (reference sequence). CDR3 length: 14 amino acids.

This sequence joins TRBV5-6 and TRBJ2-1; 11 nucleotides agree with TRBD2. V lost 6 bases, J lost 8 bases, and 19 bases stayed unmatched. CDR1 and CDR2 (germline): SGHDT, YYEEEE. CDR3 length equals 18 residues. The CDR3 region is CASTAGVGTSGRGDEQFF. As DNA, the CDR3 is TGTGCCAGCACCGCAGGGGTCGGGACTAGCGGTCGAGGCGATGAGCAGTTCTTC.

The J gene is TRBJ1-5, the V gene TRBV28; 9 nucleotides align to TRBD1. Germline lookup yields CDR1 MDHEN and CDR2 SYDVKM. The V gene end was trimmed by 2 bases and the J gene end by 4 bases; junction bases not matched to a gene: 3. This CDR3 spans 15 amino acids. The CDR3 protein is CASSLPGTGNQPQHF. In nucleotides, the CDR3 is TGTGCCAGCAGTTTACCGGGGACAGGGAATCAGCCCCAGCATTTT.

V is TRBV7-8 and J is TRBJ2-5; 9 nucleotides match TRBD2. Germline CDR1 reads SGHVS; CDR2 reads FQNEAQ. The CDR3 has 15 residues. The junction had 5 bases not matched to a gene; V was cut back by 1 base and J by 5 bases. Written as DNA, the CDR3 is TGTGCCAGCAGCTTAGTGGCGGGGGGGGCGGAGACCCAGTACTTC. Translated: CASSLVAGGAETQYF.

CDR3 sequence (DNA): TGTGCCAGCAGCGTAGCGTCAGGACAGGCCCCCGCCACAGATACGCAGTATTTT. This codes for CASSVASGQAPATDTQYF. This chain uses TRBV9 with TRBJ2-3; 7 bases line up with TRBD1. V shed 0 bases and J 2 bases; nucleotides not matched to a gene: 12. From germline, CDR1 is SGDLS and CDR2 YYNGEE. CDR3 length: 18 residues.

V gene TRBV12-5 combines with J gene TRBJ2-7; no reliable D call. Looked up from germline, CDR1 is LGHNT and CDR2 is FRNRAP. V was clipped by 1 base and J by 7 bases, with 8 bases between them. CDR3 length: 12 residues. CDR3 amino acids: CASGLGVEEQYF. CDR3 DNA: TGTGCTAGTGGTTTGGGGGTGGAGGAGCAGTACTTC.

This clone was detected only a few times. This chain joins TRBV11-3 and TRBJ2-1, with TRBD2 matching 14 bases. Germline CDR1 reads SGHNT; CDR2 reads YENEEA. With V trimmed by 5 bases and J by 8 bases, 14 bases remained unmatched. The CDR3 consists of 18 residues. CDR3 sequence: CASSPPRLAGGPFDEQFF. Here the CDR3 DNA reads TGTGCCAGCAGCCCCCCTCGACTAGCGGGAGGGCCTTTCGATGAGCAGTTCTTC.

CDR3: CSVGGQASNEKLFF. In DNA, the CDR3 is TGCAGCGTCGGCGGACAGGCATCTAATGAAAAACTGTTTTTT. This chain links TRBV29-1 with TRBJ1-4; TRBD1 aligns across 7 bases. V was pared by 6 bases and J by 3 bases, with 7 bases of the junction left unmatched. Germline V lookup: CDR1 SQVTM, CDR2 ANQGSEA. CDR3 size: 14 residues.

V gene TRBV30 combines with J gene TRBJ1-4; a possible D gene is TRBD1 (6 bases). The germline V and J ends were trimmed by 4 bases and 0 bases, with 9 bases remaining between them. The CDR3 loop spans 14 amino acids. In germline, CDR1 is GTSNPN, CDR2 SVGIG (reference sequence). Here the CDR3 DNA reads TGTGCCTGGAACGCAGGGGCAACTAATGAAAAACTGTTTTTT. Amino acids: CAWNAGATNEKLFF. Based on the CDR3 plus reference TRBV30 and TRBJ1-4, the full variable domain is SQTIHQWPATLVQPVGSPLSLECTVEGTSNPNLYWYRQAAGRGLQLLFYSVGIGQISSEVPQNLSASRPQDRQFILSSKKLLLSDSGFYLCAWNAGATNEKLFFGSGTQLSVL.

CDR3 residues: CASSYPGTGNGYTF. CDR3 nucleotides: TGTGCCAGCAGCTACCCGGGGACAGGGAACGGCTACACCTTC. The V call is TRBV5-5, the J call TRBJ1-2; 9 bases agree with TRBD1. The CDR3 extends over 14 amino acids. J gave up 8 bases and V 3 bases, and 8 bases lay outside the gene matches. Per germline, CDR1 SGHKS and CDR2 YYEKEE (reference sequence).